This entry lists 10 T cell receptor beta chains sequenced from one sample in a study of T cells in Graves' hyperthyroidism and ophthalmopathy. The source material, RNA transcripts, was used to amplify TCR beta CDR3 regions. HTBI primers were used for first-round RT-PCR of the TCR CDR3. TCRdb analysed the multiplex PCR reads with MiXCR anew, one entry per CDR3 protein. The table lists hundreds of thousands of distinct CDR3 sequences, under 60% of them singletons. The specimen was peripheral blood or thyroid tissue (not recorded which). These receptors were taken from a woman aged 18-29 years with Graves' hyperthyroidism.

This clonotype showed up just a few times. J is TRBJ2-5 and V is TRBV7-2, with D perhaps TRBD2 (7 bases). CDR3 length: 15 amino acids. Per the germline V gene, CDR1 is SGHTA and CDR2 is FQGNSA. V gave up 3 bases and J gave up 4 bases, with 15 bases separating them. CDR3 sequence (DNA): TGTGCCAGCAGCTTTTTCCAGGGGAGGGGAGAGACCCAGTACTTC. This gives the protein CASSFFQGRGETQYF. Full variable domain (rest looked up from reference TRBV7-2 and TRBJ2-5): GAGVSQSPSNKVTEKGKDVELRCDPISGHTALYWYRQSLGQGLEFLIYFQGNSAPDKSGLPSDRFSAERTGGSVSTLTIQRTQQEDSAVYLCASSFFQGRGETQYFGPGTRLLVL.

The chain recombines TRBV2 with TRBJ2-7, with D tentatively TRBD2 (6 bases). The CDR3 has 14 amino acids. Trimming shortened V by 5 bases and J by 1 base, and 12 bases separated the two germline ends. Looked up from germline, CDR1 is SNHLY and CDR2 is FYNNEI. Written as DNA, the CDR3 is TGTGCCAGCAGTATCCTTAGCGGTTCCTACGAGCAGTACTTC. It yields the protein CASSILSGSYEQYF.

This clonotype appeared many times. CDR3 coding DNA: TGCGCCAGCAGCTTGGGTACAGACTCTGGGGCCAACGTCCTGACTTTC. The encoded protein is CASSLGTDSGANVLTF. The rearrangement joins TRBV5-1 to TRBJ2-6; D call uncertain. CDR3 length: 16 residues. Trimming pared 0 bases from V and 0 bases from J, leaving 7 bases between. Per germline, CDR1 SGHRS and CDR2 YFSETQ.

The rearrangement uses TRBV10-3 and TRBJ1-2, with a weak D call TRBD1 (6 bases). CDR1 is ENHRY and CDR2 is SYGVKD in the germline V gene. Trimming took off 6 bases at V and 4 bases at J, with 12 bases between the two ends. The CDR3 spans 13 residues. The CDR3 DNA sequence: TGTGCCATCAGACTACAGGGAATCTATGGCTACACCTTC. Translating gives CAIRLQGIYGYTF.

This clonotype was recorded a few times. V usage is TRBV20-1 and J usage is TRBJ2-7, with D possibly being TRBD1 (6 bases). CDR3 size: 13 residues. Germline V CDR1 and CDR2: DFQATT, SNEGSKA (reference sequence). Trimming stripped 6 bases from V and 3 bases from J, with 15 bases between. The CDR3 reads CSANTADSYEQYF. CDR3 nucleotide sequence: TGCAGTGCGAATACGGCGGACAGCTACGAGCAGTACTTC.

This clonotype occurred a few times. The V and J genes are TRBV2 and TRBJ2-7; TRBD2 agrees at 9 bases. Germline lookup yields CDR1 SNHLY and CDR2 FYNNEI. CDR3 size: 18 residues. V lost 4 bases and J lost 0; bases outside the gene matches: 13. CDR3 loop: CASSGNPTSGISSYEQYF. In nucleotides, the CDR3 is TGTGCCAGCAGTGGAAACCCGACTAGCGGAATAAGCTCCTACGAGCAGTACTTC.

The chain has TRBV19 and TRBJ1-1; D is ambiguous. CDR3 length: 13 amino acids. With 6 bases removed from V and 2 bases from J, the gap between germline ends came to 10 bases. Germline V lookup: CDR1 LNHDA, CDR2 SQIVND (reference sequence). The CDR3 sequence: CASRPDLNTEAFF. CDR3 in DNA: TGTGCCAGTAGGCCGGACTTAAACACTGAAGCTTTCTTT.

The genes are TRBV10-3 and TRBJ1-2; TRBD1 aligns across 9 bases. V lost 2 bases and J lost 3; bases outside the gene matches: 4. Germline V gives CDR1 ENHRY, CDR2 SYGVKD. The CDR3 has 15 amino acids. CDR3 nucleotides: TGTGCCATCAGTGAGGGGACAGGGACTTACTATGGCTACACCTTC. Its translation: CAISEGTGTYYGYTF.

This clonotype was detected many times. V gene TRBV29-1 combines with J gene TRBJ1-1, with 7 bases lining up with TRBD1. CDR3 length equals 13 residues. The germline V gene encodes CDR1 SQVTM and CDR2 ANQGSEA. The V gene end was trimmed by 7 bases and the J gene end by 0 bases; junction bases not matched to a gene: 5. The CDR3 nucleotides are TGCAGCGGAAACAGGGGAATGAACACTGAAGCTTTCTTT. As protein: CSGNRGMNTEAFF.

The rearrangement joins TRBV2 to TRBJ1-1; perhaps TRBD1 as D (5 bases). CDR1 is SNHLY and CDR2 is FYNNEI in the germline V gene. The CDR3 loop spans 14 amino acids. Trimming removed 7 bases at V and 4 bases at J, with 16 bases between. CDR3 DNA: TGTGCCAGCATGGCCAGGGACGAAATCACTGAAGCTTTCTTT. This encodes CASMARDEITEAFF.